This TCR beta chain stems from a study of blood T cell repertoires in COVID-19. Study overall: Researchers got acute and convalescent COVID-19 samples from the United States, Italy and Spain. T cells, B-cell-depleted T cells, or PBMCs supplied cDNA or gDNA.

Germline V gene data show CDR1 as MNHEY and CDR2 as SVGAGI. V dropped 7 bases and J dropped 7 bases, with 10 bases sitting between them. The CDR3 consists of 11 residues. Per the authors' pipeline: Estimated nucleated cell counts came from reference gene primer amplification. The data were produced by immunoSEQ multiplex PCR, yet TCRdb's version contains in-frame clones alone and is incomplete. The DNA was the basis for D and trimming; V, J and clone size are from that table. Counted here are 110,000 or so clones, about 80% occurring once; the ten biggest clones make up 6.6%. The source material was peripheral blood. The clonotype originates from a woman aged 50 to 60 with acute or convalescent COVID-19. This chain links TRBV6-5 with TRBJ1-1; tentatively, D is TRBD1 (5 bases). As DNA, the CDR3 is TGTGCCAGCACCAGGGAACTTGAAGCTTTCTTT. Its translation is CASTRELEAFF.